The entry below describes one T cell receptor (beta chain). The antigen is unknown. This entry is derived from a study of cytomegalovirus exposure and HLA in healthy donors. PCR employed 60 Vbeta and 13 Jbeta primers. Clones were sequenced by immunoSEQ multiplex PCR, and TCRdb holds only the in-frame ones, with some missing. The repertoire includes fewer than 200,000 clones, around 80% of them detected once, and roughly 0.5% sits in the top ten. Regarding the study as a whole: The classifier was said to identify cytomegalovirus status with high specificity and sensitivity.

There are 12 residues in the CDR3. CDR1 is GTSNPN and CDR2 is SVGIG in the germline V gene (reference sequence). V and J are TRBV30 and TRBJ1-6; 7 bases are shared with TRBD1. The clonotype comes from a woman aged 45-59 years in good health and CMV-seronegative. The sample taken for sequencing was PBMCs. CDR3 nucleotides: TGTGCTGCGGCAGGGGGTGGTTCACCCCTCCACTTT. Its translation: CAAAGGGSPLHF.